This is a list of T cell receptor beta chains from one sample in a study of shared clonotypes between healthy human individuals. Profiling relied on immunoSEQ multiplex PCR, and the TCRdb table lists in-frame clones only, not all of them. The repertoire consists of 900,000 to 1,200,000 clones, with around 82% occurring once and the leading ten covering around 0.6%. The specimen sequenced was memory CD4+ T cells from PBMCs. The receptors were gathered from a man aged 18 to 35 in good health. Some clones in this sample may be carry-over from other donors' samples. Both conserved end residues are part of each CDR3. Each record gives: clone size, D gene, V gene, J gene, CDR3 protein, CDR3 DNA. D genes are given only for firm matches. Clone size is not always given. Where it is, it says once, few, many or a class for expanded clones.

.,TRBD1,TRBV4-1,TRBJ1-2,CASSQGGTGYDYGYTF,TGCGCCAGCAGCCAAGGGGGGACAGGGTATGACTATGGCTACACCTTC
.,TRBD2,TRBV18,TRBJ2-1,CASSRPGTSGRWEQFF,TGTGCCAGCTCACGCCCCGGGACTAGCGGTAGATGGGAGCAGTTCTTC
.,TRBD2,TRBV28,TRBJ2-4,CASSLLGRIGAKNIQYF,TGTGCCAGCAGTTTACTCGGGAGGATCGGTGCCAAAAACATTCAGTACTTC
.,.,TRBV18,TRBJ1-5,CASSPGFSNQPQHF,TGTGCCAGCTCACCAGGGTTTAGCAATCAGCCCCAGCATTTT
.,TRBD1,TRBV6-6,TRBJ2-7,CASSLDRGPFSYEQYF,TGTGCCAGCAGTCTGGACAGGGGACCATTCTCCTACGAGCAGTACTTC
many,.,TRBV4-3,TRBJ2-2,CASSLQRGQDTGELFF,TGCGCCAGCAGCCTCCAGCGGGGACAAGATACCGGGGAGCTGTTTTTT
once,.,TRBV2,TRBJ1-1,CASPRRGEAFF,TGTGCCAGCCCTAGGCGGGGTGAAGCTTTCTTT
few,.,TRBV2,TRBJ2-7,CASSDSAGHVEQYF,TGTGCCAGCAGTGATTCGGCAGGGCATGTCGAGCAGTACTTC
.,.,TRBV2,TRBJ1-3,CASKNNGNTIYF,TGTGCCAGCAAGAATAATGGAAACACCATATATTTT
.,.,TRBV19,TRBJ2-1,CASSIGRVTYNEQFF,TGTGCCAGTAGTATCGGTAGGGTCACCTACAATGAGCAGTTCTTC
.,.,TRBV28,TRBJ2-7,CASSFSRGRYGQYF,TGTGCCAGCAGTTTCTCCAGGGGAAGGTACGGGCAGTACTTC
.,.,TRBV5-8,TRBJ2-1,CASSLGPAYNEQFF,TGTGCCAGCAGCTTGGGCCCGGCTTACAATGAGCAGTTCTTC
many,TRBD1,TRBV10-3,TRBJ2-2,CAIRYVGGTGPTGELFF,TGTGCCATCAGATACGTAGGTGGGACAGGGCCCACCGGGGAGCTGTTTTTT
.,.,TRBV19,TRBJ1-1,CASSSPPDMNTEAFF,TGTGCCAGTAGTTCCCCTCCAGACATGAACACTGAAGCTTTCTTT
.,.,TRBV11-3,TRBJ2-7,CASSLGGFPSYEQYF,TGTGCCAGCAGCCTGGGCGGCTTTCCTTCCTACGAGCAGTACTTC
.,.,TRBV5-1,TRBJ2-3,CASSTGTATDTQYF,TGCGCCAGCAGCACGGGGACGGCCACAGATACGCAGTATTTT
.,.,TRBV28,TRBJ2-7,CASSFYRRRHEQYF,TGTGCCAGCAGTTTTTACAGGAGGAGACACGAGCAGTACTTC
.,TRBD2,TRBV4-1,TRBJ2-7,CASSHGGPAGEYEQYF,TGCGCCAGCAGCCATGGGGGTCCAGCGGGAGAGTACGAGCAGTACTTC
.,TRBD2,TRBV19,TRBJ2-1,CASSLTGLAFNEQFF,TGTGCCAGTAGCCTTACGGGACTAGCTTTCAATGAGCAGTTCTTC
few,TRBD2,TRBV30,TRBJ2-1,CAWSPPPFSGRRDEQFF,TGTGCCTGGAGTCCCCCACCCTTTAGCGGGAGGCGGGATGAGCAGTTCTTC
.,.,TRBV7-2,TRBJ2-1,CASSHGWGSYNEQFF,TGTGCCAGCAGCCATGGATGGGGCTCCTACAATGAGCAGTTCTTC
.,.,TRBV27,TRBJ1-5,CASSSLGPTDQPQHF,TGTGCCAGCAGTTCACTTGGACCGACAGACCAGCCCCAGCATTTT